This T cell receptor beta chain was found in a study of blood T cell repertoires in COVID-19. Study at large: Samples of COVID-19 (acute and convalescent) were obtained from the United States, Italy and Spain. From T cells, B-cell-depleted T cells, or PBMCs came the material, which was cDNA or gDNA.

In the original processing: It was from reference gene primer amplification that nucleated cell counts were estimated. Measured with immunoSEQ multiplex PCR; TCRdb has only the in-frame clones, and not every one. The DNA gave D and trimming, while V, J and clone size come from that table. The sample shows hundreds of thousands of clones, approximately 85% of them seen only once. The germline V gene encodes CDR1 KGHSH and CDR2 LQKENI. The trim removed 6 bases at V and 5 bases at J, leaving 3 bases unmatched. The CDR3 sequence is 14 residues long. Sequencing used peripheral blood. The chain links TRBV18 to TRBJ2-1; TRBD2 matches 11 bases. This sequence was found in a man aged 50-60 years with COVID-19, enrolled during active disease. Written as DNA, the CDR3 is TGTGCCAGCTCGGGACTAGCGGAACACAATGAGCAGTTCTTC. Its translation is CASSGLAEHNEQFF.